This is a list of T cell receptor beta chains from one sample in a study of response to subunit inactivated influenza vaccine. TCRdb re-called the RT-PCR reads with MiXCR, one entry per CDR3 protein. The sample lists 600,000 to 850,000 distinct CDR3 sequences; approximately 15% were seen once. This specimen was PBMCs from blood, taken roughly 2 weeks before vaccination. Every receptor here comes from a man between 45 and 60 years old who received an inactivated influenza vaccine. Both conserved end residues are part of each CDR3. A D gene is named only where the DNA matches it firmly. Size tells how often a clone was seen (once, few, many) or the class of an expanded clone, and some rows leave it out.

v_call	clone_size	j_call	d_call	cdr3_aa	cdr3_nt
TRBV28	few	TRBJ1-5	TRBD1	CASTVPRGLSNQPQHF	TGTGCCAGCACCGTGCCCAGGGGGCTTAGCAATCAGCCCCAGCATTTT
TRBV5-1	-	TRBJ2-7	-	CASSPVGGTESYEQYF	TGCGCCAGCAGCCCCGTGGGCGGGACTGAGTCCTACGAGCAGTACTTC
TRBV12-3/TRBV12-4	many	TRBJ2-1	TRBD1	CASKPHLGQGINEQFF	TGTGCCAGCAAACCACACCTCGGACAGGGTATAAATGAGCAGTTCTTC
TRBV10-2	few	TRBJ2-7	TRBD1	CASSGTGGTEQYF	TGCGCCAGTTCCGGGACAGGGGGGACCGAGCAGTACTTC
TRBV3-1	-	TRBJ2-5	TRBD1	CASRTGMETQYF	TGTGCCAGCAGGACAGGGATGGAGACCCAGTACTTC
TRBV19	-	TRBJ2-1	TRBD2	CASMLGGSYNEQFF	TGTGCCAGTATGCTCGGGGGGTCCTACAATGAGCAGTTCTTC
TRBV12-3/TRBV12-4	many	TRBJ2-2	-	CASSPPPGGTGELFF	TGTGCCAGCAGTCCCCCCCCTGGGGGAACCGGGGAGCTGTTTTTT
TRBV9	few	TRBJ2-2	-	CASSGDGGYGELFF	TGTGCCAGCAGCGGCGACGGAGGGTACGGGGAGCTGTTTTTT
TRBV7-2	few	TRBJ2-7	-	CASVQPPYEQYF	TGTGCCAGCGTACAACCCCCCTACGAGCAGTACTTC
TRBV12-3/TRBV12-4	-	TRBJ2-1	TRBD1	CASNTGTGAYNEQFF	TGTGCCAGCAACACCGGGACAGGGGCTTACAATGAGCAGTTCTTC
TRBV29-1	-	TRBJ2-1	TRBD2	CSGKPGLAGGEQFF	TGCAGCGGAAAACCGGGACTAGCGGGAGGCGAGCAGTTCTTC
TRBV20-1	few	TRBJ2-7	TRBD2	CSARARLAGAGYEQYF	TGCAGTGCTAGAGCCAGGCTAGCGGGAGCAGGCTACGAGCAGTACTTC
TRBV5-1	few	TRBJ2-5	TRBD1	CASSLGTGVQETQYF	TGCGCCAGCAGTTTAGGGACAGGGGTGCAAGAGACCCAGTACTTC
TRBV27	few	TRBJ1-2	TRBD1	CASSLGTGGDKDYGYTF	TGTGCCAGCAGTCTCGGGACAGGGGGCGATAAGGACTATGGCTACACCTTC
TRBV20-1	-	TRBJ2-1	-	CSAPTPGPSYNEQFF	TGCAGTGCTCCTACACCGGGACCGTCGTACAATGAGCAGTTCTTC
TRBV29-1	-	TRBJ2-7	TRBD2	CSVEEELGTSSVRQYF	TGCAGCGTTGAAGAAGAGTTGGGGACTAGCAGCGTTAGGCAGTACTTC
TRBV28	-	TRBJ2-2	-	CASRLGGGELFF	TGTGCCAGCAGGCTTGGGGGCGGGGAGCTGTTTTTT
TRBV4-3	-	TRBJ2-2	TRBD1	CASSQWTGFDTGELFF	TGCGCCAGCAGCCAATGGACAGGGTTTGACACCGGGGAGCTGTTTTTT
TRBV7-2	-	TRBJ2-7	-	CASSLFTGSDEQYF	TGTGCCAGCAGCTTGTTCACAGGGAGCGACGAGCAGTACTTC
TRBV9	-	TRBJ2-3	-	CASSVEGGGVSDTQYF	TGTGCCAGCAGCGTAGAAGGAGGGGGCGTATCAGATACGCAGTATTTT
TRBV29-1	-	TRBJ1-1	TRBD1	CSVAGQGRAEAFF	TGCAGCGTGGCGGGACAGGGTAGAGCTGAAGCTTTCTTT
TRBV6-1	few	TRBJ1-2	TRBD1	CASSATGPYGYTF	TGTGCCAGCAGTGCGACAGGGCCCTATGGCTACACCTTC
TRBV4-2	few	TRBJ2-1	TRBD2	CASSPSQRDYNEQFF	TGTGCCAGCAGCCCGAGCCAGCGGGACTACAATGAGCAGTTCTTC
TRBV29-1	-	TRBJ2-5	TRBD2	CSVEDRGLAGVPGTQYF	TGCAGCGTTGAAGATCGAGGACTAGCGGGGGTTCCTGGGACCCAGTACTTC
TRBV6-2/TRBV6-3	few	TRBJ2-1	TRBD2	CASRLAGASSYNEQFF	TGTGCCAGCAGGCTAGCGGGAGCCAGCTCCTACAATGAGCAGTTCTTC
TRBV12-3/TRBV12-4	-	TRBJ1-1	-	CASSMDSLEAFF	TGTGCCAGCAGTATGGACAGCCTTGAAGCTTTCTTT
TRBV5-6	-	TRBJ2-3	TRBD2	CASSLDRGGRYSTDTQYF	TGTGCCAGCAGCTTGGATCGGGGGGGCCGGTATAGCACAGATACGCAGTATTTT
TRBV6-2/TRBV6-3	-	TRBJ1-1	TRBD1	CASSWGQGEAFF	TGTGCCAGCAGCTGGGGACAGGGTGAAGCTTTCTTT
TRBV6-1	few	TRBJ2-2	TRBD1	CASRNYRGQWELFF	TGTGCCAGCAGGAATTACAGGGGGCAATGGGAGCTGTTTTTT
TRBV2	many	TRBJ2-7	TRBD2	CASSELAATYEQYF	TGTGCCAGCAGTGAACTAGCGGCTACCTACGAGCAGTACTTC
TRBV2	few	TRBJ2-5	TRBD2	CASSEVAGEQETQYF	TGTGCCAGCAGTGAAGTGGCGGGGGAACAAGAGACCCAGTACTTC
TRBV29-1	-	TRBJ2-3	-	CSVGGTRGDTQYF	TGCAGCGTTGGCGGAACGAGGGGAGATACGCAGTATTTT
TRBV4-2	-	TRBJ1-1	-	CASSRQSGFDTEAFF	TGTGCCAGCAGCCGCCAGTCTGGGTTCGACACTGAAGCTTTCTTT